These T cell receptor beta chains were read from a single sample in a study of shared clonotypes between healthy human individuals. Method: immunoSEQ multiplex PCR; TCRdb's copy keeps in-frame clones and lacks some. This sample has millions of clones, with about 95% found just once. Sequencing was performed on naive CD4+ T cells sorted from blood. The receptors originated from a man between 18 and 35 years old in good health. Each CDR3 is given with its conserved first and last residue. D genes are given only for firm matches. Only part of the rows carry a size: once, few, many, or a class if the clone is expanded.

D: TRBD1
size: -
V: TRBV29-1
CDR3: CSIGTGGNSPLHF

D: TRBD1
size: -
V: TRBV7-9
CDR3: CASSLIDRDGSPLHF

D: -
size: -
V: TRBV11-3
CDR3: CASSPGPYNEQFF

D: TRBD1
size: -
V: TRBV29-1
CDR3: CSVGGTVNTEAFF

D: TRBD1
size: -
V: TRBV5-1
CDR3: CASSSSLGGSNSPLHF

D: -
size: -
V: TRBV19
CDR3: CASSKILGGDSNQPQHF

D: TRBD2
size: -
V: TRBV5-1
CDR3: CASSLAGTIYEQYF

D: -
size: -
V: TRBV10-1
CDR3: CASSESRTAPYEQYF

D: -
size: once
V: TRBV28
CDR3: CASSTSGTVRETQYF

D: TRBD2
size: -
V: TRBV27
CDR3: CASSLGVGGLGQETQYF

D: -
size: -
V: TRBV29-1
CDR3: CSVTATNTGELFF

D: -
size: -
V: TRBV28
CDR3: CASSSGVDSYQETQYF

D: -
size: -
V: TRBV7-2
CDR3: CASSSLGLRGYTF

D: TRBD1
size: -
V: TRBV6-5
CDR3: CASSYSGTGNTEAFF

D: -
size: -
V: TRBV30
CDR3: CAWSLGFGYEQYF

D: -
size: -
V: TRBV28
CDR3: CASSAQDYASYEQYF

D: -
size: -
V: TRBV10-3
CDR3: CAISESTNYEQYF

D: -
size: once
V: TRBV5-4
CDR3: CASSLVGGYEQYF